This T cell receptor beta chain originates from a study of vaccination and CD4 T cells after COVID-19. In germline, CDR1 is SNHLY, CDR2 FYNNEI. The CDR3 totals 14 residues. Trimming took 1 base from V and 5 from J, leaving 11 bases between them. The treatment was: roughly ten-day PBMC culture with coronavirus spike peptide pools or control peptides (ViraFEST assay). ViraFEST used peptide pools to expand antigen-specific T cells before TCR sequencing. A negative selection step was used to isolate CD4+ T cells once culture had run for 10 to 11 days. The Oncomine TCR Beta short-read assay was applied to DNA of cultured CD4+ T cells. TCRdb reprocessed the PCR reads with MiXCR, giving one entry per CDR3 protein. This sample has approximately 11,000 distinct CDR3 sequences, with over 60% found just once. About this clonotype: The antigen is unknown.

The clonotype comes from a human donor who had recovered from COVID-19. What was sequenced was CD4+ T cells from blood, cultured in vitro. The V gene is TRBV2, the J gene TRBJ1-2; D uncertain. The CDR3 loop is CASSEGRFLYGYTF. The CDR3 coding sequence is TGTGCCAGCAGTGAAGGGAGGTTCCTTTATGGCTACACCTTC.